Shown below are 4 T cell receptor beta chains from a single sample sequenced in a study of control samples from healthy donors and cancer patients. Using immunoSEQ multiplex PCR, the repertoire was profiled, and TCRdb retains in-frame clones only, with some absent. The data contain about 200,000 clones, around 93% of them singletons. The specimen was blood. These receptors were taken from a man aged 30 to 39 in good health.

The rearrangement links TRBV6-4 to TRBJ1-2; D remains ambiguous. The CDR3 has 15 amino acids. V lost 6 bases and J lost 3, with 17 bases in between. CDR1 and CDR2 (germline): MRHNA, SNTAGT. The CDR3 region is CASRDTQGNHYGYTF. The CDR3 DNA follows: TGTGCCAGCAGGGATACACAAGGGAATCACTATGGCTACACCTTC.

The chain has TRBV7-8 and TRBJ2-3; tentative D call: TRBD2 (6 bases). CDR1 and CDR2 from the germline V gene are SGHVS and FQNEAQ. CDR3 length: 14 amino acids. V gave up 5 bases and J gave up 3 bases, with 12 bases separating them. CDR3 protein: CASSQTTSTDTQYF. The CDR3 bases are TGTGCCAGCAGCCAAACGACTAGTACAGATACGCAGTATTTT.

This CDR3 reads CASSVALFTGGSSGNTIYF. The DNA of the CDR3 is TGTGCCAGCAGTGTCGCCCTCTTCACAGGGGGGAGCTCTGGAAACACCATATATTTT. V gene TRBV6-1 combines with J gene TRBJ1-3; 8 bases fit TRBD1. V trimming: 4 bases; J trimming: 0 bases; junction bases outside the gene matches: 14. The length of the CDR3 is 19 residues. Germline V gene data show CDR1 as MNHNS and CDR2 as SASEGT.

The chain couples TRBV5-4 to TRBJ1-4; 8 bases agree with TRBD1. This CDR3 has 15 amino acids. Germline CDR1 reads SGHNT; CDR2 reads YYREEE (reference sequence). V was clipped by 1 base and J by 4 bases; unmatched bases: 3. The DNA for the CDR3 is TGTGCCAGCAGCTTGTATGACAGGGGTAATGAAAAACTGTTTTTT. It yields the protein CASSLYDRGNEKLFF.